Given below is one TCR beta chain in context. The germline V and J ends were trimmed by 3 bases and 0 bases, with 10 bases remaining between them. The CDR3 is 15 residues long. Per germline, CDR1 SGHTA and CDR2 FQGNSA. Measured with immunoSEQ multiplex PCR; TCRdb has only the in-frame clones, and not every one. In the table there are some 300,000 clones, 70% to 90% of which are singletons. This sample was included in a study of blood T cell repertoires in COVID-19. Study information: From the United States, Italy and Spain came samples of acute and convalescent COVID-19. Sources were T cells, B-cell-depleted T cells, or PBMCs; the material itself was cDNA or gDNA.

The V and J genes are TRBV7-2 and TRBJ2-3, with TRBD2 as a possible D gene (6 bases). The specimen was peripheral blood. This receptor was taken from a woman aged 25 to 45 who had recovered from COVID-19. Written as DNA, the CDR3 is TGTGCCAGCAGCTTGGGGCTAGCGAGCACAGATACGCAGTATTTT. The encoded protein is CASSLGLASTDTQYF. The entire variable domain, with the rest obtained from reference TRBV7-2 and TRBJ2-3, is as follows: GAGVSQSPSNKVTEKGKDVELRCDPISGHTALYWYRQSLGQGLEFLIYFQGNSAPDKSGLPSDRFSAERTGGSVSTLTIQRTQQEDSAVYLCASSLGLASTDTQYFGPGTRLTVL.